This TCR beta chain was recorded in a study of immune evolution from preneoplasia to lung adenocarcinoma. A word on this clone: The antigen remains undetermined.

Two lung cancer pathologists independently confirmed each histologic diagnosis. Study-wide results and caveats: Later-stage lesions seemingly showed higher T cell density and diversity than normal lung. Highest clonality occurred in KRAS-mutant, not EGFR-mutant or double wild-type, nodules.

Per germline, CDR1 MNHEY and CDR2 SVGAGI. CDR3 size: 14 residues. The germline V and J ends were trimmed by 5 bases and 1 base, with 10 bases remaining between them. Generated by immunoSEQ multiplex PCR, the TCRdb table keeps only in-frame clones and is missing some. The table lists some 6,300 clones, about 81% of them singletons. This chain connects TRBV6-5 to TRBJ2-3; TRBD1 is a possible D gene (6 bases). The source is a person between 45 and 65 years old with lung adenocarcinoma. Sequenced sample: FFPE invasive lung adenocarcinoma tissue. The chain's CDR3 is CASSLNRGTDTQYF. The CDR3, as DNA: TGTGCCAGCAGTCTTAACAGGGGCACAGATACGCAGTATTTT.